The 32 T cell receptor beta chains given below trace back to one sample, sequenced in a study of blood T cells in healthy people across ages. Primed by a sample-barcoded 5' primer and a J-beta primer mix, a second PCR proceeded for 7 to 11 cycles. TCRdb redid the calling of the 5' RACE reads with MiXCR, one entry per CDR3 protein. There are roughly 900,000 distinct CDR3 sequences in the sample; around 49% occur only once, and around an eighth lies in the top ten. Sequencing used blood. These receptors all stem from a man aged 25-45 years in good health.

CDR3 region: CASSLGVRTGGFGYTF. For the CDR3, the DNA is TGTGCCAGCAGCTTGGGAGTCAGGACAGGGGGCTTCGGCTACACCTTC. This chain connects TRBV5-5 to TRBJ1-2, with TRBD1 matching over 11 bases. Germline V gene data show CDR1 as SGHKS and CDR2 as YYEKEE (reference sequence). V shed 0 bases and J 8 bases; nucleotides not matched to a gene: 9. This CDR3 has 16 amino acids.

This clonotype appeared a few times. The chain combines TRBV20-1 with TRBJ2-5; D assignment may be TRBD1 or TRBD2 (5 bases each). Between the trimmed V and J ends, which lost 8 bases and 11 bases, there was a span of 27 bases. The CDR3 totals 14 residues. Germline V lookup: CDR1 DFQATT, CDR2 SNEGSKA (reference sequence). The CDR3 sequence: CSPSVGTDKLGQYF. As DNA, the CDR3 is TGCAGTCCGTCTGTAGGGACGGATAAACTGGGGCAGTACTTC.

The chain combines TRBV6-2 or TRBV6-3 with TRBJ2-1; TRBD2 might be the D (5 bases). The V gene lost 6 bases and the J gene lost 4 bases, with 22 bases spanning the gap. The CDR3 length is 17 residues. The germline V gene has CDR1 MNHEY and CDR2 SVGEGT. The DNA of the CDR3 is TGTGCCAGCAGCGCGCTGAGAGCGGCCCCCCCTTACAATGAGCAGTTCTTC. As protein: CASSALRAAPPYNEQFF.

A remark on this clonotype: This sequence may be a read error, since a much larger clone differs from it by one base. The chain links TRBV12-3 or TRBV12-4 to TRBJ2-1; D is perhaps TRBD2 (5 bases). The V end was cut by 4 bases, the J end by 6 bases, with 10 bases between. The CDR3 length is 13 residues. CDR3 amino acids: CASSCGGGNEQFF. CDR3 bases: TGTGCCAGCAGTTGTGGCGGAGGCAATGAGCAGTTCTTC.

This clonotype was observed a handful of times. J is TRBJ2-3 and V is TRBV12-3 or TRBV12-4; 10 bases agree with TRBD1. J gave up 4 bases and V 5 bases, and 6 bases lay outside the gene matches. The length of the CDR3 is 15 residues. The CDR3 spells CASSIRTGGADTQYF. CDR3 DNA sequence: TGTGCCAGCAGTATTCGGACAGGGGGAGCAGATACGCAGTATTTT.

The rearrangement links TRBV6-1 to TRBJ2-6; TRBD1 matches 7 bases. V shed 7 bases, J shed 1 base, and the junction held 10 bases outside the gene matches. Germline loops: CDR1 MNHNS, CDR2 SASEGT. The CDR3 consists of 17 residues. Here the CDR3 DNA reads TGTGCCAGCACAGGTCGGGACAGACCATCTGGGGCCAACGTCCTGACTTTC. Protein: CASTGRDRPSGANVLTF.

This clonotype showed up just a few times. The genes are TRBV12-3 or TRBV12-4 and TRBJ1-6; D is undetermined. The length of the CDR3 is 14 residues. V lost 1 base, J lost 10 bases, and 11 bases lay in between. The CDR3 DNA sequence: TGTGCCAGCAGTTTAGTGGGCGGGAGGTCACCCCTCCACTTT. It yields the protein CASSLVGGRSPLHF.

This sequence joins TRBV12-3 or TRBV12-4 and TRBJ1-5; weak D call: TRBD1 (5 bases). CDR3 length: 17 residues. Trimming stripped 8 bases from V and 0 bases from J, with 20 bases between. For the CDR3, the DNA is TGTGCCAGCTCGGGGACGGCCGAATATTATAGCAATCAGCCCCAGCATTTT. Its translation: CASSGTAEYYSNQPQHF.

The V call is TRBV20-1, the J call TRBJ1-6; D perhaps matches TRBD1 (6 bases). Germline CDR1 is DFQATT and CDR2 is SNEGSKA (reference sequence). Trimming took 0 bases from V and 13 from J, leaving 22 bases between them. This CDR3 region has 16 residues. The CDR3, as DNA: TGCAGTGCTAGAGAGACTACGGGAGGGGGGGCTTCGCCCCTCCACTTT. As protein: CSARETTGGGASPLHF.

The chain combines TRBV27 with TRBJ2-3; D gene unclear. Trimming cost V 4 bases and J 0 bases, with 11 bases left between them. From germline, CDR1 is MNHEY and CDR2 SMNVEV (reference sequence). This CDR3 has 15 amino acids. DNA for the CDR3: TGTGCCAGCAGTTATGAGTACTATAGCACAGATACGCAGTATTTT. It encodes CASSYEYYSTDTQYF.

CDR3 sequence: CASSPILRTGVYEQYF. The CDR3 DNA reads TGTGCCAGCAGTCCTATTCTACGGACAGGGGTCTACGAGCAGTACTTC. The chain recombines TRBV6-6 with TRBJ2-7, with TRBD1 matching over 9 bases. Germline V lookup: CDR1 MNHNY, CDR2 SVGAGI (reference sequence). CDR3 length equals 16 residues. V trimming: 5 bases; J trimming: 3 bases; junction bases outside the gene matches: 11.

Only a few counts were recorded for this clonotype. The V and J genes are TRBV4-1 and TRBJ1-1; no firm D call. V was trimmed by 3 bases and J by 4 bases, leaving 9 bases between them. The CDR3 sequence is 13 residues long. Germline values: CDR1 MGHRA, CDR2 YSYEKL. The CDR3, as DNA: TGCGCCAGCAGCCAGGAACGAAGCACTGAAGCTTTCTTT. Amino acid sequence: CASSQERSTEAFF.

The chain carries TRBV3-1 and TRBJ2-1; TRBD1 aligns across 9 bases. CDR1 LGHDT and CDR2 YNNKEL come from the germline V gene (reference sequence). The CDR3 totals 16 residues. With V trimmed by 4 bases and J by 1 base, 5 bases remained unmatched. The CDR3 sequence: CASSPRQGGSYNEQFF. CDR3 DNA sequence: TGTGCCAGCAGCCCCCGACAGGGGGGATCCTACAATGAGCAGTTCTTC.

The CDR3 DNA follows: TGTGCCAGCATAGACAGGGATAGGGGGGGAAAGCAGTATTTT. It specifies CASIDRDRGGKQYF. J is TRBJ2-3 and V is TRBV27; D might be TRBD1 or TRBD2, each matching 7 bases. The CDR3 is 14 amino acids. The V and J ends lost 7 bases and 11 bases respectively, with 22 bases between them. CDR1 MNHEY and CDR2 SMNVEV come from the germline V gene (reference sequence).

The chain has TRBV6-1 and TRBJ2-5, with TRBD1 matching over 9 bases. CDR3 length: 16 residues. The germline V gene has CDR1 MNHNS and CDR2 SASEGT. The junction had 7 bases not matched to a gene; V was cut back by 2 bases and J by 3 bases. This chain's CDR3 is CASSERRGQGKETQYF. The CDR3 DNA sequence: TGTGCCAGCAGTGAAAGAAGGGGACAGGGTAAAGAGACCCAGTACTTC.

The chain employs TRBV3-1 and TRBJ1-1; D remains unclear. The V end lost 4 bases, the J end lost 4 bases, and 10 bases lay between the germline ends. Germline loops: CDR1 LGHDT, CDR2 YNNKEL (reference sequence). This CDR3 is built from 13 residues. The CDR3 nucleotides are TGTGCCAGCAGCCTTGGAGTTGCCACTGAAGCTTTCTTT. This codes for CASSLGVATEAFF.

The chain couples TRBV18 to TRBJ2-7; TRBD1 is a possible D gene (5 bases). Germline CDR1 reads KGHSH; CDR2 reads LQKENI. The V end was cut by 1 base, the J end by 6 bases, with 22 bases between. The CDR3 loop spans 17 amino acids. The CDR3 sequence is CASSPLLWGGPVAEQYF. For the CDR3, the DNA is TGTGCCAGCTCACCACTTCTTTGGGGCGGCCCTGTAGCCGAGCAGTACTTC.

Points on this clonotype: The germline gene is not matched at one end of the junction; a read error may be the cause. In DNA, the CDR3 is TGTGCCAGCAGCCAAGTAGCCCTCCAGGGGGCCTATGAGCAGTACTTC. Protein sequence: CASSQVALQGAYEQYF. This sequence joins TRBV4-2 and TRBJ2-7, with TRBD1 identical over 8 bases. This CDR3 spans 16 amino acids. The germline V gene encodes CDR1 LGHNA and CDR2 YNFKEQ.

This clonotype was seen a handful of times. V usage is TRBV5-4 and J usage is TRBJ2-7, with 7 bases lining up with TRBD1. The CDR3 is made up of 13 amino acids. Unmatched junction bases numbered 6, after V lost 6 bases and J lost 3 bases. The germline CDR1 and CDR2 sequences are SGHNT and YYREEE (reference sequence). The CDR3 here is CASTQTGNYEQYF. The CDR3 DNA reads TGTGCCAGCACCCAGACAGGGAACTACGAGCAGTACTTC.

This clonotype was observed a few times. V is TRBV11-2 and J is TRBJ2-3; D possibly matches TRBD1 or TRBD2 (6 bases each). The V end lost 0 bases, the J end lost 10 bases, and 8 bases lay between the germline ends. This CDR3 spans 12 amino acids. CDR1 and CDR2 (germline): SGHAT, FQNNGV. The CDR3 nucleotides read TGTGCCAGCAGCTTAGATAGGGGGGCGCAGTATTTT. Translated: CASSLDRGAQYF.

For this clonotype: Being one base from a much bigger clone, this may be a read error. The V and J genes are TRBV5-6 and TRBJ2-3, with D possibly being TRBD1 (6 bases). The CDR3 is made up of 15 amino acids. Trimming removed 4 bases from V and 4 bases from J, with 16 bases in between. Germline V CDR1 and CDR2: SGHDT, YYEEEE. The CDR3 region has the DNA TGTGCCAGCAGCCTCGGACAGAGAGGTCCAGATACGCAGTATTTT. This gives the protein CASSLGQRGPDTQYF.

This clonotype was counted between two and nine times. The V gene is TRBV6-2 or TRBV6-3, the J gene TRBJ2-1; TRBD2 agrees at 11 bases. This CDR3 contains 16 residues. V shed 6 bases and J 0 bases; nucleotides not matched to a gene: 4. CDR1 is MNHEY, CDR2 SVGEGT, per germline. The CDR3 coding sequence is TGTGCCAGCAGAAGACTAGCGGGAAGCTCCTACAATGAGCAGTTCTTC. It encodes CASRRLAGSSYNEQFF.

The chain is built from TRBV12-3 or TRBV12-4 and TRBJ2-7; perhaps D is TRBD1 or TRBD2 (5 bases each). V lost 1 base, J lost 7 bases, and 11 bases lay in between. This CDR3 has 13 amino acids. Written as DNA, the CDR3 is TGTGCCAGCAGTTTAGTGGGACGGGAAGAGCAGTACTTC. Protein product: CASSLVGREEQYF.

The chain carries TRBV4-2 and TRBJ2-5; 9 nucleotides agree with TRBD2. V shed 1 base and J 5 bases; nucleotides not matched to a gene: 5. The CDR3 has 15 residues. Germline values: CDR1 LGHNA, CDR2 YNFKEQ. DNA of the CDR3: TGTGCCAGCAGCCAAGGTCCGACTAGCGGTGAGACCCAGTACTTC. Its translation is CASSQGPTSGETQYF.

This clonotype was counted a few times. This chain uses TRBV28 with TRBJ2-7; D is unclear. This CDR3 contains 10 residues. Looked up from germline, CDR1 is MDHEN and CDR2 is SYDVKM. The CDR3 spells CMGNTYEQYF. The CDR3 nucleotides are TGTATGGGGAATACGTACGAGCAGTACTTC.

This chain uses TRBV27 with TRBJ2-4; TRBD1 might be the D (6 bases). CDR1 and CDR2 from the germline V gene are MNHEY and SMNVEV (reference sequence). The V end lost 5 bases, the J end lost 0 bases, and 11 bases lay between the germline ends. The length of the CDR3 is 15 residues. The CDR3 DNA reads TGTGCCAGCAGTGACAGGCAGATAGCCAAAAACATTCAGTACTTC. This codes for CASSDRQIAKNIQYF.

The V and J genes are TRBV28 and TRBJ2-3, with TRBD1 matching over 7 bases. The germline V gene has CDR1 MDHEN and CDR2 SYDVKM. The CDR3 runs 15 residues. Trimming took 5 bases from V and 2 from J; bases not matched to a gene: 7. The CDR3 DNA reads TGTGCCAGCAGTCCCCGGACAGGACACACAGATACGCAGTATTTT. Protein: CASSPRTGHTDTQYF.

The rearrangement links TRBV29-1 to TRBJ2-1; maybe TRBD2 (7 bases). Trimming took 4 bases from V and 14 from J, leaving 15 bases between them. This CDR3 has 11 amino acids. Germline V lookup: CDR1 SQVTM, CDR2 ANQGSEA. This chain's CDR3 is CSVVVGGQEFF. CDR3 nucleotides: TGCAGCGTTGTAGTCGGGGGGCAAGAGTTCTTC.

V is TRBV6-1 and J is TRBJ2-1, with D possibly being TRBD2 (7 bases). V gave up 5 bases and J gave up 4 bases, with 18 bases separating them. Germline V gives CDR1 MNHNS, CDR2 SASEGT. This CDR3 has 16 amino acids. CDR3: CASSLSPAGAYNEQFF. CDR3 nucleotides: TGTGCCAGCAGTCTGTCCCCGGCGGGGGCGTACAATGAGCAGTTCTTC.

This clonotype was counted a few times. V is TRBV7-2 and J is TRBJ2-7, with no clear D. The CDR3 runs 14 residues. V lost 5 bases, J lost 0 bases, and 11 bases lay in between. Germline V gives CDR1 SGHTA, CDR2 FQGNSA. CDR3 DNA: TGTGCCAGCAGCAAATCAGGTGACTCCTACGAGCAGTACTTC. Translating gives CASSKSGDSYEQYF.

This clonotype was detected many times. The chain employs TRBV6-4 and TRBJ2-7, with TRBD1 matching over 7 bases. V was pared by 2 bases and J by 2 bases, with 0 bases of the junction left unmatched. The V gene's germline CDR1 is MRHNA and CDR2 SNTAGT. The CDR3 runs to 13 residues. CDR3 amino acids: CASSDDRAYEQYF. The DNA for the CDR3 is TGTGCCAGCAGTGACGACAGGGCCTACGAGCAGTACTTC.

This clonotype turned up a few times. The chain carries TRBV3-1 and TRBJ2-1; 9 nucleotides align to TRBD2. Losses at the gene ends were 1 base for V and 13 bases for J; bases not matched to a gene: 11. The V gene's germline CDR1 is LGHDT and CDR2 YNNKEL (reference sequence). The CDR3 consists of 15 residues. As DNA, the CDR3 is TGTGCCAGCAGCCAAGGAAGCGGCGGGGGGGGACCTCAGTTCTTC. Protein product: CASSQGSGGGGPQFF.